This T cell receptor (beta chain) was profiled in a study of T-cell memory formation after mild COVID-19. MiXCR was run by TCRdb on the 5' RACE reads, yielding one entry per CDR3 protein. The data contain 400,000 or so distinct CDR3 sequences, around 20% of them singletons. This CDR3 spans 16 amino acids. V gave up 4 bases and J gave up 6 bases; unmatched junction bases: 11. The germline gives CDR1 SGHRS, CDR2 YFSETQ. The clonotype comes from an adult woman who had mild COVID-19 (a few samples of this study predate the infection). Cell type and time point are not known. Sample: PBMCs or a T cell subset sorted from them (not recorded which). The genes are TRBV5-1 and TRBJ1-4, with 8 bases matching TRBD1. In nucleotides, the CDR3 is TGCGCCAGCAGCCTTCGGGACAGGTCAGGCGATGAAAAACTGTTTTTT. It translates to CASSLRDRSGDEKLFF.